One sample yielded the 24 T cell receptor beta chains listed below, sequenced in a study of T cell repertoires in cytomegalovirus infection (dated by TCRdb to between 2018 and 2021). The run used an Illumina HiSeq 1500. Through fastp at Q25 and MiXCR, TCRdb rebuilt clones from the public reads, retaining in-frame beta chains. Each record represents a unique CDR3 protein, reported with the most common genes and DNA among its rows. The sample table contains fewer than 300,000 distinct CDR3 sequences; only one count was recorded for about 25% of them. The ten biggest clones cover around 14% of the sample. The sequencing sample was made of PBMCs. These receptor sequences come from a human donor in good health (CMV status not recorded). Some clones in this sample may be carry-over from other donors' samples.

This clonotype was counted ten times or more. The V and J genes are TRBV12-3 or TRBV12-4 and TRBJ1-6, with TRBD1 matching 8 bases. The trim removed 5 bases at V and 7 bases at J, leaving 4 bases unmatched. The CDR3 loop spans 14 amino acids. The CDR3 coding sequence is TGTGCCAGCAGTCAGGGGGCGGTAAATTCACCCCTCCACTTT. This codes for CASSQGAVNSPLHF.

The chain couples TRBV28 to TRBJ2-7, with a possible D match to TRBD2 (6 bases). The length of the CDR3 is 15 residues. Germline V CDR1 and CDR2: MDHEN, SYDVKM. V shed 5 bases and J shed 3 bases, with 17 bases lying between them. The CDR3: CASSPRLGGLYEQYF. DNA of the CDR3: TGTGCCAGCAGTCCCCGACTAGGAGGACTCTACGAGCAGTACTTC.

This clonotype was picked up a small number of times. The V and J genes are TRBV11-2 and TRBJ2-7; TRBD2 aligns across 12 bases. This CDR3 is built from 17 residues. CDR1 is SGHAT and CDR2 is FQNNGV in the germline V gene. J gave up 6 bases and V 5 bases, and 14 bases lay outside the gene matches. For the CDR3, the DNA is TGTGCCAGCAGCACCCGGACTAGCGGGGAACCAACCGGCGAGCAGTACTTC. Its translation is CASSTRTSGEPTGEQYF.

The gene calls are TRBV25-1 and TRBJ1-2, with D maybe TRBD1 (5 bases). Germline lookup yields CDR1 MGHDK and CDR2 SYGVNS. The CDR3 has 12 residues. V was clipped by 5 bases and J by 6 bases, with 10 bases between them. As DNA, the CDR3 is TGTGCCAGCAGTACAGGAACGAATGGCTACACCTTC. It yields the protein CASSTGTNGYTF.

The chain combines TRBV19 with TRBJ1-5; weak D call: TRBD1 (6 bases). With 5 bases removed from V and 5 bases from J, the gap between germline ends came to 7 bases. CDR3 size: 12 residues. From germline, CDR1 is LNHDA and CDR2 SQIVND (reference sequence). The CDR3 loop is CASSSGDQPQHF. CDR3 nucleotides: TGTGCCAGTAGTTCAGGGGATCAGCCCCAGCATTTT.

This clonotype has just a few counts. The chain combines TRBV20-1 with TRBJ2-3, with 8 bases identical to TRBD2. Germline V gives CDR1 DFQATT, CDR2 SNEGSKA (reference sequence). Losses at the gene ends were 4 bases for V and 4 bases for J; bases not matched to a gene: 16. The CDR3 contains 17 residues. CDR3 nucleotides: TGCAGTGCTACCAACCCTCGGACCGCGGGAGGACCAGATACGCAGTATTTT. Translating gives CSATNPRTAGGPDTQYF.

This clonotype was counted between two and nine times. The CDR3: CASSTGGQTNYGYTF. The CDR3 bases are TGCGCCAGCAGCACAGGAGGGCAGACTAACTATGGCTACACCTTC. The V and J genes are TRBV5-1 and TRBJ1-2, with D possibly being TRBD1 (5 bases). Germline V gene lookup returns CDR1 SGHRS and CDR2 YFSETQ. The germline V and J ends were trimmed by 4 bases and 0 bases, with 13 bases remaining between them. The CDR3 is 15 amino acids.

V is TRBV20-1 and J is TRBJ1-1, with TRBD1 matching over 7 bases. Looked up from germline, CDR1 is DFQATT and CDR2 is SNEGSKA (reference sequence). CDR3 length: 14 amino acids. With V trimmed by 3 bases and J by 6 bases, 10 bases remained unmatched. The CDR3 reads CSARRTGAGPEAFF. CDR3 in DNA: TGCAGTGCTAGGCGCACAGGGGCGGGCCCTGAAGCTTTCTTT.

As concerns this clonotype: A read error may be the cause here, since a much bigger clone is one base away. This rearrangement joins TRBV7-8 to TRBJ2-7; TRBD1 matches at 8 bases. Trimming at V came to 5 bases and at J to 8 bases, leaving 11 bases not matched to a gene. The CDR3 spans 14 residues. The germline gives CDR1 SGHVS, CDR2 FQNEAQ. This CDR3 reads CASSRAGGDYQQYF. The CDR3 nucleotides are TGTGCCAGCAGCCGTGCAGGGGGCGATTACCAGCAGTACTTC.

The chain carries TRBV20-1 and TRBJ1-4; no reliable D call. Germline CDR1 reads DFQATT; CDR2 reads SNEGSKA (reference sequence). The ends were cut back, 3 bases at V and 3 bases at J, with 14 bases in the middle. This CDR3 spans 15 amino acids. The CDR3 loop reads CSASMPGGPNEKLFF. The CDR3 nucleotides are TGCAGTGCTAGCATGCCGGGAGGCCCTAATGAAAAACTGTTTTTT.

This clonotype was observed at least ten times. The V and J genes are TRBV12-3 or TRBV12-4 and TRBJ1-2; 8 nucleotides agree with TRBD1. This CDR3 comprises 15 residues. J was trimmed by 4 bases and V by 3 bases; bases with no gene match: 7. The CDR3 loop is CASSLTGAFGYGYTF. Here the CDR3 DNA reads TGTGCCAGCAGTTTGACAGGGGCTTTCGGCTATGGCTACACCTTC.

This clonotype was found a few times. This chain joins TRBV12-3 or TRBV12-4 and TRBJ2-2; 7 bases align to TRBD2. With 8 bases clipped from V and 7 bases from J, the junction kept 10 bases outside the gene matches. The CDR3 sequence is 14 residues long. The CDR3 loop reads CASSGGGGVGELFF. The CDR3 DNA follows: TGTGCCAGCTCTGGCGGGGGAGGAGTCGGGGAGCTGTTTTTT.

This clonotype was counted a few times. The chain links TRBV28 to TRBJ1-1; no clear D gene. The CDR3 covers 14 residues. The germline V gene encodes CDR1 MDHEN and CDR2 SYDVKM. Trimming cost V 2 bases and J 8 bases, with 15 bases left between them. CDR3 amino acids: CASSLDPRPSEAFF. CDR3 coding DNA: TGTGCCAGCAGTTTAGACCCCAGGCCCAGCGAAGCTTTCTTT.

The V call is TRBV20-1, the J call TRBJ1-2; TRBD1 agrees at 11 bases. CDR1 and CDR2 (germline): DFQATT, SNEGSKA (reference sequence). The junction had 5 bases not matched to a gene; V was cut back by 6 bases and J by 8 bases. CDR3 size: 12 residues. CDR3 loop: CSAPDRGRGYTF. In nucleotides, the CDR3 is TGCAGTGCCCCGGACAGGGGGCGAGGCTACACCTTC.

As for this clonotype: It may be a read error: a sequence one base away is much more abundant. The CDR3 nucleotides read TGTGCCAGCGGCCGAAGACAGGGGAATGAAAAACTGTTTTTT. Translated, it gives CASGRRQGNEKLFF. The chain joins TRBV7-2 to TRBJ1-4; TRBD1 matches at 8 bases. With 8 bases clipped from V and 5 bases from J, the junction kept 7 bases outside the gene matches. The CDR3 covers 14 residues. CDR1 is SGHTA and CDR2 is FQGNSA in the germline V gene.

This clonotype was detected many times. V is TRBV7-9 and J is TRBJ2-1; D call uncertain. The CDR3 consists of 14 residues. V lost 4 bases to trimming and J lost 2 bases, with 9 bases between them. Germline V gene sequence: CDR1 SEHNR, CDR2 FQNEAQ (reference sequence). The CDR3 spells CASSSELAYNEQFF. The CDR3 nucleotides are TGTGCCAGCAGCTCGGAGCTTGCCTACAATGAGCAGTTCTTC.

The rearrangement uses TRBV28 and TRBJ1-2; D is perhaps TRBD1 (6 bases). The germline V and J ends were trimmed by 5 bases and 4 bases, with 14 bases remaining between them. Germline CDR1 reads MDHEN; CDR2 reads SYDVKM. The CDR3 sequence is 14 residues long. CDR3 sequence (DNA): TGTGCCAGCAGTCCACCATTACAGGGCTATGGCTACACCTTC. As protein: CASSPPLQGYGYTF.

This clonotype was counted many times. The chain has TRBV7-6 and TRBJ2-7; no clear D gene. The germline V and J ends were trimmed by 5 bases and 0 bases, with 11 bases remaining between them. CDR1 and CDR2 (germline): SGHVS, FNYEAQ. The CDR3 totals 14 residues. The CDR3 DNA is TGTGCCAGCAGCACTGACCCAAGCTCCTACGAGCAGTACTTC. Protein product: CASSTDPSSYEQYF.

This clonotype has at least ten counts. The V call is TRBV7-2, the J call TRBJ2-1; D unclear. There are 12 residues in the CDR3. Deletions cut 4 bases from V and 8 bases from J, with 9 bases between. Germline lookup yields CDR1 SGHTA and CDR2 FQGNSA. The chain's CDR3 is CASSSGRHEQFF. The CDR3 nucleotides read TGTGCCAGCAGCTCCGGGCGACATGAGCAGTTCTTC.

This clonotype has a count of ten or more. The chain is built from TRBV7-2 and TRBJ1-1, with D maybe TRBD1 (6 bases). Trimming shortened V by 5 bases and J by 5 bases, and 21 bases separated the two germline ends. The V gene's germline CDR1 is SGHTA and CDR2 FQGNSA. The CDR3 runs 16 residues. The CDR3 nucleotides read TGTGCCAGCAGCCCCCAAAGCGGGGGCGATGGGACTGAAGCTTTCTTT. Translated: CASSPQSGGDGTEAFF.

This clonotype has more than one count but fewer than ten. The rearrangement joins TRBV7-8 to TRBJ2-1; D might be TRBD1 (5 bases). Germline V gene data show CDR1 as SGHVS and CDR2 as FQNEAQ. Between the trimmed V and J ends, which lost 5 bases and 7 bases, there was a span of 21 bases. The CDR3 has 16 amino acids. The CDR3 is CASSPLRVRQTNEQFF. As DNA, the CDR3 is TGTGCCAGCAGCCCCCTTAGGGTTCGACAGACTAATGAGCAGTTCTTC.

The chain combines TRBV24-1 with TRBJ1-1; 10 bases agree with TRBD1. Losses at the gene ends were 12 bases for V and 4 bases for J; bases not matched to a gene: 7. The CDR3 runs 13 residues. CDR1 is KGHDR and CDR2 is SFDVKD in the germline V gene. The CDR3 nucleotides are TGTGCCGGCGGACAGGGGGGGGGCACTGAAGCTTTCTTT. Its protein is CAGGQGGGTEAFF.

In its sample, this clonotype was seen once. This rearrangement joins TRBV18 to TRBJ2-7; perhaps TRBD2 as D (5 bases). Trimming shortened V by 3 bases and J by 0 bases, and 9 bases separated the two germline ends. Germline assignment: CDR1 KGHSH and CDR2 LQKENI. The CDR3 is 14 residues long. The CDR3 nucleotides are TGTGCCAGCTCACCCTGGGGAGACTCCTACGAGCAGTACTTC. Encoded protein: CASSPWGDSYEQYF.

A few counts support this clonotype. The genes are TRBV13 and TRBJ1-3; D remains ambiguous. The CDR3 is made up of 14 amino acids. Trimming cost V 3 bases and J 1 base, with 7 bases left between them. Germline CDR1 PRHDT, CDR2 FYEKMQ (reference sequence). The CDR3: CASSFRGSGNTIYF. The DNA for the CDR3 is TGTGCCAGCAGCTTCCGGGGATCTGGAAACACCATATATTTT.